These 8 T cell receptor beta chains originate from one sample sequenced in a study of cytomegalovirus exposure and HLA in healthy donors. The PCR made use of 60 Vbeta and 13 Jbeta primers. The assay was immunoSEQ multiplex PCR, and TCRdb's table has in-frame clones only and misses some. The table has approximately 110,000 clones, over 65% seen once. The sequenced material came from PBMCs. These TCRs come from a man in his fifties or sixties in good health and CMV-seronegative.

This chain links TRBV18 with TRBJ1-2; 9 bases align to TRBD1. Losses at the gene ends were 4 bases for V and 6 bases for J; bases not matched to a gene: 6. This CDR3 has 14 amino acids. Germline V gene lookup returns CDR1 KGHSH and CDR2 LQKENI. The CDR3 sequence is CASSLADRGDGYTF. DNA of the CDR3: TGTGCCAGCTCACTAGCGGACAGGGGAGATGGCTACACCTTC. Combining the CDR3 with reference TRBV18 and TRBJ1-2 gives the whole variable domain NAGVMQNPRHLVRRRGQEARLRCSPMKGHSHVYWYRQLPEEGLKFMVYLQKENIIDESGMPKERFSAEFPKEGPSILRIQQVVRGDSAAYFCASSLADRGDGYTFGSGTRLTVV.

The chain has TRBV5-6 and TRBJ2-6; D perhaps matches TRBD2 (5 bases). The CDR3 extends over 16 amino acids. The V gene's germline CDR1 is SGHDT and CDR2 YYEEEE. V was clipped by 1 base and J by 2 bases, with 10 bases between them. CDR3 loop: CASSLRGFTGANVLTF. The CDR3 coding sequence is TGTGCCAGCAGCTTGAGAGGGTTCACTGGGGCCAACGTCCTGACTTTC.

The chain employs TRBV5-6 and TRBJ2-5; D is possibly TRBD2 (5 bases). The CDR3 has 17 residues. Between the trimmed V and J ends, which lost 4 bases and 4 bases, there was a span of 23 bases. Per germline, CDR1 SGHDT and CDR2 YYEEEE. The CDR3 DNA reads TGTGCCAGCAGCCCTACTTCACGGAAGGGAGTGGGAGAGACCCAGTACTTC. Translated: CASSPTSRKGVGETQYF.

V and J are TRBV5-4 and TRBJ2-3; D possibly corresponds to TRBD2 (5 bases). V gave up 4 bases and J gave up 5 bases, with 17 bases separating them. There are 15 residues in the CDR3. Germline CDR1 SGHNT, CDR2 YYREEE (reference sequence). The DNA of the CDR3 is TGTGCCAGCAGCCCTGGGGAGACTACGGTAGATACGCAGTATTTT. This gives the protein CASSPGETTVDTQYF.

This clone showed up just a few times. The rearrangement joins TRBV5-1 to TRBJ2-3; D gene uncertain. This CDR3 has 12 amino acids. Germline V CDR1 and CDR2: SGHRS, YFSETQ. Trimming pared 1 base from V and 5 bases from J, leaving 5 bases between. CDR3 sequence: CASSLLLDTQYF. CDR3 sequence (DNA): TGCGCCAGCAGCTTGTTACTAGATACGCAGTATTTT.

The chain is built from TRBV4-1 and TRBJ2-3, with TRBD2 matching 9 bases. CDR3 length: 17 amino acids. From germline, CDR1 is MGHRA and CDR2 YSYEKL. The V gene end was trimmed by 0 bases and the J gene end by 2 bases; junction bases not matched to a gene: 6. CDR3 protein: CASSQDRSSGDTDTQYF. The CDR3 nucleotides are TGCGCCAGCAGCCAAGATCGGTCTAGCGGGGACACAGATACGCAGTATTTT.

V gene TRBV7-9 combines with J gene TRBJ1-6; no reliable D call. The CDR3 consists of 13 residues. Deletions cut 1 base from V and 15 bases from J, with 13 bases between. Germline V gives CDR1 SEHNR, CDR2 FQNEAQ (reference sequence). Here the CDR3 reads CASSLGDNTLLHF. The DNA for the CDR3 is TGTGCCAGCAGCTTAGGAGACAACACACTCCTCCACTTT.

This clone was seen more than once but under ten times. This chain connects TRBV2 to TRBJ2-2, with 9 bases lining up with TRBD2. CDR1 is SNHLY and CDR2 is FYNNEI in the germline V gene. The CDR3 is made up of 17 amino acids. V shed 2 bases, J shed 7 bases, and the junction held 11 bases outside the gene matches. The CDR3 reads CASSEPRGGALGGELFF. DNA for the CDR3: TGTGCCAGCAGTGAACCCCGCGGGGGGGCCTTGGGCGGGGAGCTGTTTTTT.